This T cell receptor (beta chain) is from a study of cytomegalovirus exposure and HLA in healthy donors. Study outcomes and limitations: DRB1 showed the most TCR associations and HLA-C the fewest in a later analysis, as rates varied by HLA locus.

As for this clone: Its target is unknown.

Primers for the PCR totalled 60 Vbeta and 13 Jbeta. This table comes from immunoSEQ multiplex PCR, and its TCRdb copy is limited to in-frame clones, with some not included. The table shows around 19,000 clones, with about four fifths occurring only once. V shed 1 base and J 4 bases; nucleotides not matched to a gene: 5. The CDR3 has 15 residues. Germline CDR1 and CDR2: MGHRA and YSYEKL. Samples came from healthy bone marrow donors. The TCR sequence derives from a human donor in good health. The V gene is TRBV4-1, the J gene TRBJ2-7; 9 bases align to TRBD2. The specimen was PBMCs. CDR3 residues: CASSQGLAGLYEQYF. The CDR3 DNA reads as TGCGCCAGCAGCCAAGGGCTAGCGGGACTATACGAGCAGTACTTC.